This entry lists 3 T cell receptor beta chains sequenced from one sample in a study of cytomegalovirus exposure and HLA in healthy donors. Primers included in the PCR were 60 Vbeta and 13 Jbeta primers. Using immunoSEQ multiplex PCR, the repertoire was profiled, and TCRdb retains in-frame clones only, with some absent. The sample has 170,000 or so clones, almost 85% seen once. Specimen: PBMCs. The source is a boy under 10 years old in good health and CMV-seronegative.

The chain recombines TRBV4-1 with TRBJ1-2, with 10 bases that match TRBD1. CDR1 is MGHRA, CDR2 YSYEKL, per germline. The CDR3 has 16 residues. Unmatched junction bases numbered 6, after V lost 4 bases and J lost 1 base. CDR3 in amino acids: CASSPLGQGFNYGYTF. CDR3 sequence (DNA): TGCGCCAGCAGCCCTCTGGGACAGGGGTTTAACTATGGCTACACCTTC.

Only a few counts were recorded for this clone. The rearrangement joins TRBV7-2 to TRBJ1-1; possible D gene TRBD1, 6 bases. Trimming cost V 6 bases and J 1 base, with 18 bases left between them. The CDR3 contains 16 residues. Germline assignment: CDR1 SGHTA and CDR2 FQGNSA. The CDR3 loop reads CASSQFLGTTNTEAFF. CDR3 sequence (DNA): TGTGCCAGCAGTCAGTTTCTAGGGACAACGAACACTGAAGCTTTCTTT. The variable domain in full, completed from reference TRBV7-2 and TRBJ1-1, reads GAGVSQSPSNKVTEKGKDVELRCDPISGHTALYWYRQSLGQGLEFLIYFQGNSAPDKSGLPSDRFSAERTGGSVSTLTIQRTQQEDSAVYLCASSQFLGTTNTEAFFGQGTRLTVV.

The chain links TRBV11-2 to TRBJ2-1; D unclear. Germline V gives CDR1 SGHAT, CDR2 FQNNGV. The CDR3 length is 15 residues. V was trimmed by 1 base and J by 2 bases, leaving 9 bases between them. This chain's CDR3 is CASSLGGGTYNEQFF. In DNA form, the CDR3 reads TGTGCCAGCAGCTTAGGAGGCGGAACCTACAATGAGCAGTTCTTC.